This T cell receptor (beta chain) was recorded in a study of cytomegalovirus exposure and HLA in healthy donors. Clones were sequenced by immunoSEQ multiplex PCR, and TCRdb holds only the in-frame ones, with some missing. The sample holds almost 75,000 clones, 70% to 90% seen once. The germline CDR1 and CDR2 sequences are MNHNS and SASEGT. Trimming removed 7 bases from V and 0 bases from J, with 13 bases in between. The CDR3 totals 14 residues. The study's findings and limits: The authors listed 180 or so TCR beta chains as cytomegalovirus-associated.

A remark on this clone: The antigen is undetermined.

V gene TRBV6-1 combines with J gene TRBJ2-7; the D gene is possibly TRBD2 (6 bases). This TCR derives from a man aged 25 to 40 in good health and CMV-seronegative. The sample consisted of PBMCs. CDR3 region: CASMRDPTSYEQYF. The CDR3 DNA sequence: TGTGCCAGCATGCGGGACCCGACCTCCTACGAGCAGTACTTC.